What follows are 19 T cell receptor beta chains derived from one specimen sequenced in a study of cytomegalovirus exposure and HLA in healthy donors. Use of 60 Vbeta and 13 Jbeta primers characterized the PCR. TCRdb keeps only in-frame clones here, not all; method: immunoSEQ multiplex PCR. The sample records roughly 150,000 clones, roughly 85% being singletons. What was sequenced was PBMCs. These receptor sequences come from a man under 40 in good health and CMV-seronegative.

The chain couples TRBV9 to TRBJ2-3; tentative D call: TRBD2 (6 bases). Trimming cost V 4 bases and J 8 bases, with 17 bases left between them. The CDR3 runs 14 residues. Per germline, CDR1 SGDLS and CDR2 YYNGEE. CDR3 sequence reads: CASSFGGDSVTQYF. The CDR3 nucleotides are TGTGCCAGCAGCTTCGGGGGTGACAGTGTTACGCAGTATTTT.

V usage is TRBV30 and J usage is TRBJ1-5, with 8 bases that match TRBD1. Trimming at V came to 1 base and at J to 4 bases, leaving 6 bases not matched to a gene. This CDR3 is built from 15 residues. CDR1 GTSNPN and CDR2 SVGIG come from the germline V gene (reference sequence). This CDR3 is CAWSGGQGGNQPQHF. The CDR3 bases are TGTGCCTGGAGTGGTGGACAGGGAGGTAATCAGCCCCAGCATTTT.

J is TRBJ1-6 and V is TRBV18, with TRBD1 matching over 8 bases. Germline CDR1 is KGHSH and CDR2 is LQKENI. The CDR3 consists of 14 residues. J was trimmed by 7 bases and V by 6 bases; bases with no gene match: 5. The CDR3 bases are TGTGCCAGCTCGCCGACAGGGGTAAATTCACCCCTCCACTTT. Translating gives CASSPTGVNSPLHF.

This clone has just a few counts. The chain is built from TRBV25-1 and TRBJ2-7; TRBD1 aligns across 8 bases. From germline, CDR1 is MGHDK and CDR2 SYGVNS. The CDR3 runs 15 residues. V was clipped by 2 bases and J by 3 bases; unmatched bases: 6. The CDR3 nucleotides read TGTGCCAGCAGTGAAATAGACGGACAGGGCTACGAGCAGTACTTC. Translating gives CASSEIDGQGYEQYF.

The chain carries TRBV15 and TRBJ2-6; maybe TRBD2 (6 bases). Germline lookup yields CDR1 LNHNV and CDR2 YYDKDF (reference sequence). This CDR3 has 19 residues. Between the trimmed V and J ends, which lost 2 bases and 0 bases, there was a span of 17 bases. This chain's CDR3 is CATSRWIERRVSGANVLTF. As DNA, the CDR3 is TGTGCCACCAGCAGATGGATAGAGAGGAGGGTCTCTGGGGCCAACGTCCTGACTTTC.

This clone appeared a few times. The rearrangement links TRBV19 to TRBJ1-5, with no clear D. Looked up from germline, CDR1 is LNHDA and CDR2 is SQIVND (reference sequence). The V gene lost 5 bases and the J gene lost 0 bases, with 14 bases spanning the gap. This CDR3 is built from 16 residues. CDR3 amino acids: CASSWTHIYSNQPQHF. The CDR3 DNA reads TGTGCCAGTAGTTGGACTCACATTTATAGCAATCAGCCCCAGCATTTT.

The V call is TRBV30, the J call TRBJ1-4; D remains ambiguous. The CDR3 consists of 15 residues. Trimming left V 4 bases short and J 8 bases short, with 20 bases between. Germline CDR1 GTSNPN, CDR2 SVGIG (reference sequence). The CDR3 sequence is CAWTPRGGLREKLFF. The DNA of the CDR3 is TGTGCCTGGACACCTCGCGGTGGCCTTCGGGAAAAACTGTTTTTT.

The chain combines TRBV6-5 with TRBJ2-3; the match to TRBD1 covers 10 bases. The CDR3 is 15 residues long. Germline loops: CDR1 MNHEY, CDR2 SVGAGI. Trimming cost V 6 bases and J 6 bases; bases outside gene matches: 9. The CDR3 bases are TGTGCCAGCAGACCCTACGACAGGGGGCCTGATACGCAGTATTTT. Its protein product is CASRPYDRGPDTQYF.

The chain couples TRBV19 to TRBJ2-1; 9 bases are a match to TRBD2. CDR3 length: 15 residues. V was clipped by 10 bases and J by 9 bases; unmatched bases: 16. Germline V lookup: CDR1 LNHDA, CDR2 SQIVND (reference sequence). The CDR3 DNA follows: TGTGCCACCAAGGGTCTAGCGGGAACGTTGGGTGAGCAGTTCTTC. It specifies CATKGLAGTLGEQFF. Full variable domain (rest looked up from reference TRBV19 and TRBJ2-1): DGGITQSPKYLFRKEGQNVTLSCEQNLNHDAMYWYRQDPGQGLRLIYYSQIVNDFQKGDIAEGYSVSREKKESFPLTVTSAQKNPTAFYLCATKGLAGTLGEQFFGPGTRLTVL.

Concerning this clone: A junction end diverges from the germline sequence, so it may reflect a read error. This chain links TRBV7-7 with TRBJ2-7; D might be TRBD2 (6 bases). The germline V gene has CDR1 SSHAT and CDR2 FNYEAQ (reference sequence). CDR3 length: 15 amino acids. The CDR3 region has the DNA TGTGCTAGCAGCTTCGGGGGAGAGGGTCAAGGCGAGCAGTACTTC. This encodes CASSFGGEGQGEQYF. The whole variable domain, filled in from reference TRBV7-7 and TRBJ2-7, reads GAGVSQSPRYKVTKRGQDVTLRCDPISSHATLYWYQQALGQGPEFLTYFNYEAQPDKSGLPSDRFSAERPEGSISTLTIQRTEQRDSAMYRCASSFGGEGQGEQYFGPGTRLTVT.

This rearrangement joins TRBV6-4 to TRBJ2-1; a weak D match, TRBD1 (6 bases). CDR1 is MRHNA, CDR2 SNTAGT, per germline. V was shortened by 10 bases and J by 8 bases, with 21 bases between the two germline ends. This CDR3 has 14 residues. CDR3 in amino acids: CATAGRGDSHEQFF. The CDR3 nucleotides read TGTGCCACGGCTGGCAGGGGAGATTCACATGAGCAGTTCTTC.

Only a few counts were recorded for this clone. The chain carries TRBV30 and TRBJ1-2; 9 bases are a match to TRBD1. Germline CDR1 and CDR2: GTSNPN and SVGIG (reference sequence). CDR3 length equals 15 residues. Trimming at V came to 4 bases and at J to 3 bases, leaving 9 bases not matched to a gene. For the CDR3, the DNA is TGTGCCTGGACCAGGACAGGGGAGGGACACTATGGCTACACCTTC. It yields the protein CAWTRTGEGHYGYTF.

The chain employs TRBV4-1 and TRBJ2-1, with TRBD2 matching 9 bases. Germline CDR1 reads MGHRA; CDR2 reads YSYEKL. The CDR3 length is 16 residues. J was trimmed by 0 bases and V by 4 bases; bases with no gene match: 4. The CDR3 coding sequence is TGCGCCAGCAGCCTTCTAGCGGGATCCTCCTACAATGAGCAGTTCTTC. It specifies CASSLLAGSSYNEQFF.

The chain combines TRBV18 with TRBJ2-7; possibly TRBD1 for D (5 bases). The V end lost 0 bases, the J end lost 4 bases, and 16 bases lay between the germline ends. Germline values: CDR1 KGHSH, CDR2 LQKENI. The CDR3 extends over 16 amino acids. The CDR3 reads CASSPPLAGLGYEQYF. CDR3 DNA sequence: TGTGCCAGCTCACCACCCTTGGCAGGGTTGGGGTACGAGCAGTACTTC. Supplemented by reference TRBV18 and TRBJ2-7, the full variable domain reads NAGVMQNPRHLVRRRGQEARLRCSPMKGHSHVYWYRQLPEEGLKFMVYLQKENIIDESGMPKERFSAEFPKEGPSILRIQQVVRGDSAAYFCASSPPLAGLGYEQYFGPGTRLTVT.

This chain uses TRBV4-1 with TRBJ2-7; tentatively, D is TRBD1 (6 bases). The V and J ends lost 1 base and 2 bases respectively, with 12 bases between them. Germline V gene sequence: CDR1 MGHRA, CDR2 YSYEKL. This CDR3 has 15 amino acids. The CDR3 here is CASSQGGTRTYEQYF. CDR3 in DNA: TGCGCCAGCAGCCAAGGTGGGACACGGACCTACGAGCAGTACTTC.

The chain has TRBV5-1 and TRBJ1-2; D not resolved. Germline values: CDR1 SGHRS, CDR2 YFSETQ. There are 17 residues in the CDR3. Trimming pared 0 bases from V and 1 base from J, leaving 16 bases between. CDR3 in DNA: TGCGCCAGCAGCTTGGTGGACCGAGGAGGAGGTAACTATGGCTACACCTTC. Translation gives CASSLVDRGGGNYGYTF.

In DNA form, the CDR3 reads TGTGCCAGCAGTGATGATCGGACTGGCACAGATACGCAGTATTTT. As protein: CASSDDRTGTDTQYF. V is TRBV6-4 and J is TRBJ2-3; D possibly corresponds to TRBD2 (5 bases). The V gene lost 3 bases and the J gene lost 1 base, with 11 bases spanning the gap. The length of the CDR3 is 15 residues. Germline values: CDR1 MRHNA, CDR2 SNTAGT.

V usage is TRBV7-3 and J usage is TRBJ2-1; no definite D call. The CDR3 is 13 amino acids. Trimming shortened V by 5 bases and J by 8 bases, and 13 bases separated the two germline ends. Germline V gene sequence: CDR1 SGHTA, CDR2 FQGTGA. In nucleotides, the CDR3 is TGTGCCAGCAGCCCCTACTTTCGAGATGAGCAGTTCTTC. Its translation: CASSPYFRDEQFF.

This CDR3 is CACSGTGTEKLFF. DNA of the CDR3: TGTGCCTGTAGCGGGACAGGGACTGAAAAACTGTTTTTT. The chain carries TRBV30 and TRBJ1-4, with 9 nucleotides matching TRBD1. The CDR3 has 13 amino acids. The germline CDR1 and CDR2 sequences are GTSNPN and SVGIG (reference sequence). V lost 6 bases to trimming and J lost 7 bases; unmatched junction nucleotides: 6.